Below, one T cell receptor beta chain is given with its context. The V segment lost 4 bases and the J segment 2 bases; nucleotides outside the gene matches: 5. The CDR3 extends over 15 amino acids. Looked up from germline, CDR1 is SGHRS and CDR2 is YFSETQ. A universal primer site was incorporated via template switching, and the cDNA contained unique molecular identifiers. TCRdb itself ran the 5' RACE reads through MiXCR, one entry per CDR3 protein. The sample contains hundreds of thousands of distinct CDR3 sequences, about 20% of which appear only once. This specimen comes from a study of identical twins. The sample was also reused in another study, on T cells expressing NK-cell markers. That paper states: The authors derived TCR beta repertoires from sorted CD3+CD56+NKG2C+, CD3+CD56+NKG2C- and CD3+CD56-NKG2C+ T cells. One of the eight sequenced donors was seronegative, whereas the other seven were HCMV-seropositive. T cells sorted in several experiments were restricted to alpha-beta TCR T cells by an anti-gamma-delta TCR antibody.

The genes are TRBV5-1 and TRBJ2-2, with 7 nucleotides matching TRBD1. Sequencing was performed on PBMCs. The receptor was isolated from a woman under 30 in good health. The DNA of the CDR3 is TGCGCCAGCAGCCCCCGGGACAGCAACACCGGGGAGCTGTTTTTT. It specifies CASSPRDSNTGELFF.